Presented here are 7 T cell receptor beta chains from one specimen sequenced in a study of identical twins. TCRdb ran MiXCR on the 5' RACE reads and lists one entry per CDR3 protein. Here the sample spans hundreds of thousands of distinct CDR3 sequences, 12% being singletons. The same sample was also used in a study of yellow fever vaccine responses in identical twins.

Input material: PBMCs. The receptors were sampled from a woman between 18 and 29 years old in good health.

The J gene is TRBJ2-7, the V gene TRBV18; 7 nucleotides match TRBD2. J was trimmed by 4 bases and V by 4 bases; bases with no gene match: 7. This CDR3 comprises 14 residues. Germline V gene lookup returns CDR1 KGHSH and CDR2 LQKENI. The CDR3 is CASSRGAGPYEQYV. The DNA of the CDR3 is TGTGCCAGCTCACGGGGAGCGGGGCCTTACGAGCAGTACGTC.

V is TRBV7-9 and J is TRBJ2-3, with a weak D call TRBD2 (5 bases). The CDR3 consists of 16 residues. Trimming took off 7 bases at V and 0 bases at J, with 17 bases between the two ends. Germline V lookup: CDR1 SEHNR, CDR2 FQNEAQ (reference sequence). DNA for the CDR3: TGTGCCAGCACCTGGGAGTTTTTGGGTAGCACAGATACGCAGTATTTT. This sequence encodes CASTWEFLGSTDTQYF.

This clonotype was seen a few times. The chain has TRBV11-1 and TRBJ2-1; D might be TRBD2 (7 bases). This CDR3 is 16 amino acids long. Germline CDR1 reads SGHAT; CDR2 reads FQDESV (reference sequence). V lost 1 base, J lost 4 bases, and 14 bases lay in between. The CDR3 DNA reads as TGTGCCAGCAGCTTAGTAGGGGGGGGATCTTACAATGAGCAGTTCTTC. This codes for CASSLVGGGSYNEQFF.

The chain links TRBV7-6 to TRBJ2-7, with 8 nucleotides matching TRBD2. Germline loops: CDR1 SGHVS, CDR2 FNYEAQ. The J segment lost 2 bases and the V segment lost 5 bases, leaving 8 bases of the junction unmatched. The CDR3 has 15 residues. The CDR3 coding sequence is TGTGCCAGCAGCCGAGAAACTAGCGGCCCCTACGAGCAGTACTTC. It translates to CASSRETSGPYEQYF.

This chain connects TRBV27 to TRBJ2-5; 8 nucleotides match TRBD1. Trimming cost V 5 bases and J 5 bases; bases outside gene matches: 10. Germline V CDR1 and CDR2: MNHEY, SMNVEV (reference sequence). The CDR3 is made up of 15 amino acids. DNA of the CDR3: TGTGCCAGCAGTCCCTTCACAGGGGGGAGGGAGACCCAGTACTTC. This sequence encodes CASSPFTGGRETQYF.

This clonotype was found a few times. This chain uses TRBV28 with TRBJ2-2; D is possibly TRBD2 (6 bases). The CDR3 contains 15 residues. Looked up from germline, CDR1 is MDHEN and CDR2 is SYDVKM. V was clipped by 2 bases and J by 4 bases, with 11 bases between them. The CDR3 loop reads CASSLSGYITGELFF. The CDR3 DNA reads TGTGCCAGCAGTTTAAGCGGGTATATCACCGGGGAGCTGTTTTTT.

This clonotype came up a few times. One end of the junction varies from germline; a read error may be responsible. V usage is TRBV13 and J usage is TRBJ2-1; 14 nucleotides agree with TRBD2. In germline, CDR1 is PRHDT, CDR2 FYEKMQ (reference sequence). The CDR3 is 12 residues long. The CDR3 loop reads CASSSQGLAGEF. DNA of the CDR3: TGTGCCAGCAGCTCCCAGGGACTAGCGGGGGAATTC.